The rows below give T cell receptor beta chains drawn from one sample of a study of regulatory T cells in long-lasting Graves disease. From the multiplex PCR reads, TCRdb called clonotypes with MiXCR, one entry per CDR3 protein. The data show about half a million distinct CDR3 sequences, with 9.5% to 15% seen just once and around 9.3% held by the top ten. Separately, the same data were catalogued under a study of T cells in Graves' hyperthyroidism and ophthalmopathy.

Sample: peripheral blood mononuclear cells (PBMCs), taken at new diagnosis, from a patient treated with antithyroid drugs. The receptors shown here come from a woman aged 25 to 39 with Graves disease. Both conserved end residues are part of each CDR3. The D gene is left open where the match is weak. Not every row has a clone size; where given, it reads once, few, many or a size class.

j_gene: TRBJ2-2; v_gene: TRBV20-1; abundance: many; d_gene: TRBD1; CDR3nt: TGCAGTGCTACCCCGGGACAGGGCGGCACCGGGGAGCTGTTTTTT; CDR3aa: CSATPGQGGTGELFF
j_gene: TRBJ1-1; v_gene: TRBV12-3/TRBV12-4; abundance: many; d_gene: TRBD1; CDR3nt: TGTGCCAGCAGTCATAGGGGACAGGGAAACACTGAAGCTTTCTTT; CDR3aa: CASSHRGQGNTEAFF
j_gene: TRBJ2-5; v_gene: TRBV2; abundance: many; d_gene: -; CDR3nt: TGTGCCAGCACGGGGACGGGTAAAGAGACCCAGTACTTC; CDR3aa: CASTGTGKETQYF
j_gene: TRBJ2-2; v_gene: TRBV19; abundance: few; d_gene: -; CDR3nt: TGTGCCAGTAGGGGACTTGCGGACACCGGGGAGCTGTTTTTT; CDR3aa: CASRGLADTGELFF
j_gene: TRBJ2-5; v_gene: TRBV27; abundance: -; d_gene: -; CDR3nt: TGTGCCAGCAGTCCCTTTTGGTTACGCGAGACCCAGTACTTC; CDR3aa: CASSPFWLRETQYF
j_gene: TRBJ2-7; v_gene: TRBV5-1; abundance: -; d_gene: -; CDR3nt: TGCGCCAGCAGCTTGGTTGGACAGGACTACTACGAGCAGTACTTC; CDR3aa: CASSLVGQDYYEQYF
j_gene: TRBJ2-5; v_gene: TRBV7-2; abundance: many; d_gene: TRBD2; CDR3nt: TGTGCCAGCACAGCGGGAGTGGGTGAGACCCAGTACTTC; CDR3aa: CASTAGVGETQYF
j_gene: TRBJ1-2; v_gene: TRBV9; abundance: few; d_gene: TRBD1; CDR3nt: TGTGCCAGCAGCGCCCGGGACAGGGCTAACTATGGCTACACCTTC; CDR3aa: CASSARDRANYGYTF
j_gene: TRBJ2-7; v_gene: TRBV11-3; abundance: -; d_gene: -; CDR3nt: TGTGCCAGCAGCTTAGATCGAGTGGGAACCTACAATGATCAGTACTTC; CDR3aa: CASSLDRVGTYNDQYF
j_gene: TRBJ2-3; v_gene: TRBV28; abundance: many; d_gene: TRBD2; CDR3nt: TGTGCCAGCAGTCTAGCGGGACGCTACACAGATACGCAGTATTTT; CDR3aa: CASSLAGRYTDTQYF
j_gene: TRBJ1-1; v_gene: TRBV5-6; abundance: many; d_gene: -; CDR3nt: TGTGCCAGCAGCCAGGGGTTTGAAGCTTTCTTT; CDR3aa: CASSQGFEAFF
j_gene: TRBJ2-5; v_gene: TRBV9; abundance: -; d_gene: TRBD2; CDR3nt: TGTGCCAGCGGGGACGGGAGGGCCGAAGAGACCCAGTACTTC; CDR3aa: CASGDGRAEETQYF
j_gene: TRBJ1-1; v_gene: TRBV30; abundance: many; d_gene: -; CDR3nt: TGTGCCTGGAGTGTACGGGGCAGGCCACGGAACACTGAAGCTTTCTTT; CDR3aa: CAWSVRGRPRNTEAFF
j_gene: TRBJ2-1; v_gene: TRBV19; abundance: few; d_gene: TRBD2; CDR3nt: TGTGCCAGTAGTATATTGTTCGGGACTAGCGACCTCCTTAAGGTCTACAATGAGCAGTTCTTC; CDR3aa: CASSILFGTSDLLKVYNEQFF
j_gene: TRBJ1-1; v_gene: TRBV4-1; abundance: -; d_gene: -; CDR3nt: TGCGCCAGCAGCCACCACAGGGAAATGAACACTGAAGCTTTCTTT; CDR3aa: CASSHHREMNTEAFF
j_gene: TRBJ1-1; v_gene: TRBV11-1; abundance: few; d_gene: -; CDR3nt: TGTGCCGGCAGCTTATTGGCAGGGCGTTTGAACACTGAAGCTTTCTTT; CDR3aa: CAGSLLAGRLNTEAFF
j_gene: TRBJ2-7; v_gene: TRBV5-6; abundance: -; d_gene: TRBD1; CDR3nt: TGTGCCAGCAGCTTTCCGACAGGGGGATACGAGCAGTACTTC; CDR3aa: CASSFPTGGYEQYF
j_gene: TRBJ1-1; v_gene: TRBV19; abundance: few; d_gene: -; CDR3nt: TGTGCCACTTCCCCGATTGGGGGCATGAACACTGAAGCTTTCTTT; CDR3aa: CATSPIGGMNTEAFF
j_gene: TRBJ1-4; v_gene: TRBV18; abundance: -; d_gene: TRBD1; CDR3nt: TGTGCCAGCTCACCCCGGGACAGGGGAGAAAAACTGTTTTTT; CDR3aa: CASSPRDRGEKLFF
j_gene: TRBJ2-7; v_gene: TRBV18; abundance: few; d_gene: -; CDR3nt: TGTGCCAGCTCACCGACAGTACTCACCTACGAGCAGTACTTC; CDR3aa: CASSPTVLTYEQYF
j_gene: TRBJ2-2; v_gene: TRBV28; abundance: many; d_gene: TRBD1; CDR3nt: TGTGCCAGCAGTTTAATGGACAGGGGGCACCACACCGGGGAGCTGTTTTTT; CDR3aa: CASSLMDRGHHTGELFF
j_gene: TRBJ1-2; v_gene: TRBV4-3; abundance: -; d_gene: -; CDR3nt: TGCGCCAGCAGCCTACAGACACCCACCTATGGCTACACCTTC; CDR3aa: CASSLQTPTYGYTF
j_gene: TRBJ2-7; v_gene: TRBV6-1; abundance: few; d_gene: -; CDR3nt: TGTGCCAGCAGTGGGGGCAGGGGATACGAGCAGTACTTC; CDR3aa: CASSGGRGYEQYF
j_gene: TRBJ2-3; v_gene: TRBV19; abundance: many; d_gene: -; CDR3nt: TGTGCCAGTAGTACACAGGGAGGAGATACGCAGTATTTT; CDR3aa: CASSTQGGDTQYF
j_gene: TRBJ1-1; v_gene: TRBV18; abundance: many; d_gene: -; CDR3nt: TGTGCCAGCTCACCGGACAGAACTGAAGCTTTCTTT; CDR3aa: CASSPDRTEAFF
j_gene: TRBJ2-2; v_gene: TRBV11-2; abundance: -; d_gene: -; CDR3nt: TGTGCCAGCAGCTTCGCCCCGACAGGCGAACACCGGGGGCTGTTTTTT; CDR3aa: CASSFAPTGEHRGLFF
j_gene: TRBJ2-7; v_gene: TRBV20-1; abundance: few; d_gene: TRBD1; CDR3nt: TGCAGAGCAGGGGGCGGCCACGAGCAGTACTTC; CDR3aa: CRAGGGHEQYF
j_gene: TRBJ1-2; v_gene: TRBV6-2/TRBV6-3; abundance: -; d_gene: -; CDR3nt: TGTGCCAGCAGCTCACAGTCCCTAGCTAACTATGGCTACACCTTC; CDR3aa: CASSSQSLANYGYTF
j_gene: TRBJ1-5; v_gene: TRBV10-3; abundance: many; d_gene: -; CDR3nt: TGTGCCATCAGGGGGCCCGGGAGCGATCAGCCCCAGCATTTT; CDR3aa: CAIRGPGSDQPQHF
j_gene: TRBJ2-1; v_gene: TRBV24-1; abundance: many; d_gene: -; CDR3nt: TGTGCCACCGGGTCGGCGGGAAGCTACAATGAGCAGTTCTTC; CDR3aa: CATGSAGSYNEQFF
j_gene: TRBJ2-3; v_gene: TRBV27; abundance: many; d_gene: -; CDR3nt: TGTGCCAGCAGTCGTAGGGGCCCCTATAGCACAGATACGCAGTATTTT; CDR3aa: CASSRRGPYSTDTQYF
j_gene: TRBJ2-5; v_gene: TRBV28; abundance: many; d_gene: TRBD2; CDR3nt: TGTGCCAGCAGTTTATCCACCGGGACTAGCGAAGAGACCCAGTACTTC; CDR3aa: CASSLSTGTSEETQYF
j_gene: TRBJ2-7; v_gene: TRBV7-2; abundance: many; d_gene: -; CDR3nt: TGTGCCAGCAGTCGTTTCTTTCCGGGACGCAGCTCCTACGAGCAGTACTTC; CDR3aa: CASSRFFPGRSSYEQYF
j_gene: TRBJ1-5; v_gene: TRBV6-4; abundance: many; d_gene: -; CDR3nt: TGTGCCAGCAGTTACCAGCGGACCCACCCCCAGCATTTT; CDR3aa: CASSYQRTHPQHF
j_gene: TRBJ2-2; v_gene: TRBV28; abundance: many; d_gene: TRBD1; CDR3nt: TGTGCCAGCAGTTCGCCGGGACAGGGGAGTGGCGGGGAGCTGTTTTTT; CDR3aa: CASSSPGQGSGGELFF
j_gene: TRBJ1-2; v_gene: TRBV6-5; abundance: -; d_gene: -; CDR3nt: TGTGCCAGCAGTTACCCGGCCGGCCTTAGCTACACCTTC; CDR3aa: CASSYPAGLSYTF
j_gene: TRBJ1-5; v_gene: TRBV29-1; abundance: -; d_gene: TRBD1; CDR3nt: TGCAGCGCCGTATTCAGGGGGCGCAGGCAGCCCCAGCATTTT; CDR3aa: CSAVFRGRRQPQHF
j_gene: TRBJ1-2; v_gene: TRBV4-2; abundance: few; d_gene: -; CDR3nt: TGTGCCAGCATGGGCAGCGTTTTAGCTAACTATGGCTACACCTTC; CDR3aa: CASMGSVLANYGYTF
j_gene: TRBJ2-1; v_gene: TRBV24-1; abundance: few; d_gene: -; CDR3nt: TGTGCCACCAGTGATTCCCCGGACTCCAATGAGCAGTTCTTC; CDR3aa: CATSDSPDSNEQFF
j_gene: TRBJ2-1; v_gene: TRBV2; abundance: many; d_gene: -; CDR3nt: TGTGCCAGCAGTGAGAGTGGCCTCTCCTACAATGAGCAGTTCTTC; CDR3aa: CASSESGLSYNEQFF
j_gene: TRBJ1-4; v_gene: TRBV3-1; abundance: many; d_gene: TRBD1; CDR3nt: TGTGCCAGCAGCCTTTGGACAGGGGGTAATGAAAAACTGTTTTTT; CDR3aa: CASSLWTGGNEKLFF
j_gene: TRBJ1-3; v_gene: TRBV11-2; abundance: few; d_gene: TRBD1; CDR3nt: TGTGCCAGCAGCTTAGCACCGGGACAGGGGGCCTCTGGAAACACCATATATTTT; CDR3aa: CASSLAPGQGASGNTIYF
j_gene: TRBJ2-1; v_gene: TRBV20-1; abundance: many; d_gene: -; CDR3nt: TGCAGTGCTAGAGATTCAAACGGTCCGTACAATGAGCAGTTCTTC; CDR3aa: CSARDSNGPYNEQFF
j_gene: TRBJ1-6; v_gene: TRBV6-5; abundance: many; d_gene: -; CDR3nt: TGTGCCAGCAGTTACCGGGCCACCGGACCGTCAAGGAATTCACCCCTCCACTTT; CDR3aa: CASSYRATGPSRNSPLHF
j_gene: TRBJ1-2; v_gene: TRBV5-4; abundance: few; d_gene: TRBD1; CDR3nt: TGTGCCAGCAGCGGGCGGACAGGGGCGGACTATGGCTACACCTTC; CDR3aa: CASSGRTGADYGYTF
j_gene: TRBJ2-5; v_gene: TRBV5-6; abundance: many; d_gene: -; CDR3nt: TGTGCCAGCAGCTTGGGCAGGCGGACCGAGACCCAGTACTTC; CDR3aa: CASSLGRRTETQYF
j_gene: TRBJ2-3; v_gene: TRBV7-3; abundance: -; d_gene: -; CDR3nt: TGTGCCAGCAGCCCCTCGGGGGCTAGGCCAGATACGCAGTATTTT; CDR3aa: CASSPSGARPDTQYF
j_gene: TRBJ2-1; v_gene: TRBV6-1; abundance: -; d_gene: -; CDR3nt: TGTGCCAGCAATGATAGGGGACCCTTGTACAATGAGCAGTTCTTC; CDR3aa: CASNDRGPLYNEQFF
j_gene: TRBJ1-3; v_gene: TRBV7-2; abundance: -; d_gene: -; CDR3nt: TGTGCCAGCAGCCTCCCAGGACGCCTTGAGAACACCATATATTTT; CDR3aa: CASSLPGRLENTIYF
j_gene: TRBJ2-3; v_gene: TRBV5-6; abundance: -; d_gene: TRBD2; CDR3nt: TGTGCCAGCAGCCCAACCGACGGACTAGCGGGAGGCTCTAGCACAGATACGCAGTATTTT; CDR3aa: CASSPTDGLAGGSSTDTQYF
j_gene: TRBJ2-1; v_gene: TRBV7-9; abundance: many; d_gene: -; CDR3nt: TGTGCCAGCAGCTTAACCTACAACGACAATGAGCAGTTCTTC; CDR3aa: CASSLTYNDNEQFF
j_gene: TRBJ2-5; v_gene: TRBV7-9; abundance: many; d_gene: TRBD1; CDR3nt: TGTGCCCACTCGTGGGGGCCAGGGGGTATGGAGACCCAGTACTTC; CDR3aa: CAHSWGPGGMETQYF
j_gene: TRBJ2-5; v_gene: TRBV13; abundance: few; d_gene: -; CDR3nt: TGTGCCAGCAGCCAAGCGGGTGGACGACAAGAGACCCAGTACTTC; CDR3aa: CASSQAGGRQETQYF
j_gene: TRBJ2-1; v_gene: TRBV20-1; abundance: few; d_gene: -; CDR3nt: TGCAGTGCTAGAGCGAACGACAGAGGCAATGAGCAGTTCTTC; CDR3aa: CSARANDRGNEQFF
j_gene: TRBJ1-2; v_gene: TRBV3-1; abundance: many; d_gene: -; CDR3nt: TGTGCCAGCAGCCAAGATTTCTCAGGGTATGGCTACACCTTC; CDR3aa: CASSQDFSGYGYTF
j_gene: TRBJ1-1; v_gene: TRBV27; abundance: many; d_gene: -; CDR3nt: TGTGCCAGCAGTTTATCGATAATGCGTGAAGCTTTCTTT; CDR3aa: CASSLSIMREAFF
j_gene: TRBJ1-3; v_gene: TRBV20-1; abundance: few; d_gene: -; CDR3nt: TGCAGTGCTATGACTCCCGCAGATAATACCATATATTTT; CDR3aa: CSAMTPADNTIYF
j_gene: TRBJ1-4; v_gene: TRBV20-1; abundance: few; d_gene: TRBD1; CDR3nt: TGCAGTGCTAGGGGACAGGGGTTTAAGTATGAAAAACTGTTTTTT; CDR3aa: CSARGQGFKYEKLFF
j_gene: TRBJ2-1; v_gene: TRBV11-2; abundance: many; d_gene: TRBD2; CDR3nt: TGTGCCAGCAGCTTAGTCCCGCTAGCGGGGGAGCCGTTCTTC; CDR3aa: CASSLVPLAGEPFF